This T cell receptor (beta chain) came from a study of molecular identifiers for immune sequencing clone quantification (dated by TCRdb to the late 2010s). Describing the broader study: In a replicate experiment, RNA from around 20,000 or 100,000 naive CD8 T cells was split into five aliquots, four of which were sequenced. The study was a methods study using CD8 T cells to benchmark molecular-identifier clustering-based TCR repertoire sequencing (MIDCIRS) and TCR RNA copy counting.

V sheds 2 bases and J sheds 6 bases, leaving 8 bases between their ends. CDR1 is given as LGHNA and CDR2 as YSLEER, both from the germline V gene. The CDR3 runs 13 residues from the cysteine to the phenylalanine. This entry keeps only the CDR3 DNA: 39 bases, framed from base 1. The method was PCR. The reads were generated on a NextSeq 500. Bulk TCR libraries were made following a previously described method, with the TCR primers given in Table S5. The Qiagen AllPrep DNA/RNA kit was used to purify total RNA. Before analysis, reads from multiple sequencing runs of the same library were pooled. As for the authors' bioinformatics: Reads were retained only if their TCR constant sequence matched exactly, and those retained reads were trimmed to 150 nt and grouped according to their 12-nt molecular barcodes. Reads in each barcode group were sub-clustered using a 15% Levenshtein threshold, and a quality-weighted consensus sequence was built for each RNA molecule. Non-functional sequences were excluded, and lower-count sequences lying one edit away from another sequence were also excluded. Based on a fit of two negative binomial distributions, barcode sub-clusters having less than 20% of the maximum read count were discarded. TCRdb reanalyzed the raw reads on its own, using fastp at Q25 for trimming and MiXCR for clone calling, and kept in-frame beta chains. Under each unique CDR3 protein, matching rows form one entry showing the most common genes and DNA. In this record, the V and J calls reflect TCRdb's handling and not the investigators' own analysis. This sample holds about 100,000 distinct CDR3 sequences; 30% to 45% were observed only once. About 9.7% of the sample is held by the ten biggest clonotypes.

Libraries of naive CD8 T cells were built from anywhere between roughly 17,000 and 1,000,000 sorted cells, with 10%, 30% or 50% of the purified RNA used. Naive CD8 T cells were FACS-sorted as CD8+CD4-CCR7+CD45RA+ on a BD FACSAria II into RLT Plus buffer. To test detection sensitivity, Jurkat RNA equal to 9 to 10 TCR copies was added to samples of about 19,000-1,100,000 naive CD8 T cells. Enrichment of CD8 T cells was done with RosetteSep CD8+ T Cell Enrichment Cocktail plus Ficoll-Paque, and ACK red cell lysis came afterward. As to this clonotype: It lacks a known antigen. Per-nucleotide qualities are absent, and no much larger clonotype sits a single base away.

Summary of the overall study and its limitations: Highly expanded clone sizes could be underestimated if identical TCR molecules share a barcode. In CMV-specific effector cells, clones with more than 20 RNA copies accounted for over 97% of molecules, whereas in naive cells such clones accounted for under 1%. Modeling indicated approximately 3.1 TCR RNA copies recovered per cell, compared with about 9.4 by digital PCR, which implies a capture efficiency of approximately 31%. Without barcode sub-clustering, chimeric consensus sequences inflated TCR diversity; chimeras reached as high as 47%. The naive libraries included spiked-in Jurkat TCR RNA (10 copies' worth), and this RNA is not part of the donor repertoire. Spiked-in Jurkat TCR RNA equal to a single cell's worth was reported to be detectable even within 1,100,000 naive CD8 T cells.

Recombination linked TRBV4-3 to TRBJ2-1; no D gene is confidently identified. The TCR was taken from a human donor in good health. Some libraries in this study had Jurkat cell RNA spiked in. The source material was naive CD8+ T cells from blood, with Jurkat cell RNA spiked in. The cell subset or site label for this specimen denotes: FACS-sorted CD8+CD4-CCR7+CD45RA+ naive T cells. The CDR3 here reads CASSQTLANEQFF. The DNA reads TGCGCCAGCAGCCAAACGTTGGCCAATGAGCAGTTCTTC.